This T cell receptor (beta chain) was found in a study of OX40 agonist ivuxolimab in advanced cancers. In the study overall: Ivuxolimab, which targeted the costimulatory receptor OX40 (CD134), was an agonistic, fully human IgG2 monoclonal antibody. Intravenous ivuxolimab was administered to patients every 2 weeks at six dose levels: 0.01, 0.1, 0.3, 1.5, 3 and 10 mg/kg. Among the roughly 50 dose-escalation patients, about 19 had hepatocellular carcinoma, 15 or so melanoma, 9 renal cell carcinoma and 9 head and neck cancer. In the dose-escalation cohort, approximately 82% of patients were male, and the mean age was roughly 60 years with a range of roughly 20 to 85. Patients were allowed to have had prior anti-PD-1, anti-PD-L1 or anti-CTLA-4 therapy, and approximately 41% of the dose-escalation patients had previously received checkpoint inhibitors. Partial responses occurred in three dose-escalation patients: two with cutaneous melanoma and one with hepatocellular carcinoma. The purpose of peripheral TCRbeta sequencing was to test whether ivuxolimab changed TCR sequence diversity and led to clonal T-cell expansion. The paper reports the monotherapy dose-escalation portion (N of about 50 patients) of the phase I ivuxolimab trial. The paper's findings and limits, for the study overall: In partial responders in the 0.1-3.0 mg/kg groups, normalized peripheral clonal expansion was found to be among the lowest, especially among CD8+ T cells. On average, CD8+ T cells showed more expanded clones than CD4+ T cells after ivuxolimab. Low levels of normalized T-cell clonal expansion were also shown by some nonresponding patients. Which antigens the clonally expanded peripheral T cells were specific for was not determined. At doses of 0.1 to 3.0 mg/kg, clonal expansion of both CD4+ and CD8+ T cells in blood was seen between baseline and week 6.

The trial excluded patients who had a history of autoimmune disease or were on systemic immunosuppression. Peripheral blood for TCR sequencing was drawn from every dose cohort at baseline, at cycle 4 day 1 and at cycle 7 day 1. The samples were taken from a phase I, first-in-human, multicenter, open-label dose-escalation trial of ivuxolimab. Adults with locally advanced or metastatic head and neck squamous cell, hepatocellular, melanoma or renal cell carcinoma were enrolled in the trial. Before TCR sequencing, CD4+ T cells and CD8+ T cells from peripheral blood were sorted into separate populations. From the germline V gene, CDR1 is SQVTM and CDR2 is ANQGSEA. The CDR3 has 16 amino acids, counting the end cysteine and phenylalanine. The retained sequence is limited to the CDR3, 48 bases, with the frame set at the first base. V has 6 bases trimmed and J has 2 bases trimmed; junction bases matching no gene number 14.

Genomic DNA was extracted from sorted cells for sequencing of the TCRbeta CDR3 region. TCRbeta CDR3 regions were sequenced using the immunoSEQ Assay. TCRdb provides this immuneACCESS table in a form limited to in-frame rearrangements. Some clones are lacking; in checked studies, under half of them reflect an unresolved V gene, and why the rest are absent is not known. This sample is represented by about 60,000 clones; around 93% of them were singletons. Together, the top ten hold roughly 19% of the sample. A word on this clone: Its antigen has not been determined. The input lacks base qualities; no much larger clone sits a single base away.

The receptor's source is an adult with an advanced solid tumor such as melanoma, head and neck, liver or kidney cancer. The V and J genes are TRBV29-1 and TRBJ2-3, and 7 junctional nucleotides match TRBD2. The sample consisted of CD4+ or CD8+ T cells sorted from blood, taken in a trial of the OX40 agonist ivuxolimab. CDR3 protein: CSVPNPTSRDTDTQYF. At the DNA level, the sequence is TGCAGCGTACCAAACCCGACTAGCCGAGACACAGATACGCAGTATTTT.